Reported below is one T cell receptor beta chain. This entry belongs to a study of blood T cell repertoires in COVID-19. Study overall: Sites in the United States, Italy and Spain provided acute and convalescent COVID-19 samples. From T cells, B-cell-depleted T cells, or PBMCs came the material, which was cDNA or gDNA.

Data came from immunoSEQ multiplex PCR; TCRdb stores just in-frame clones and leaves some out. The sample yields about 95,000 clones, approximately 80% seen once. Germline CDR1 reads KGHSH; CDR2 reads LQKENI. The CDR3 loop spans 16 amino acids. V dropped 2 bases and J dropped 1 base, with 14 bases sitting between them. The J gene is TRBJ1-1, the V gene TRBV18, with D maybe TRBD1 (6 bases). The origin of this receptor is a human donor in a cohort sampled during active COVID-19. Sample: peripheral blood. The CDR3 bases are TGTGCCAGCTCACCAGGGGGGGCGTGGGCGAACACTGAAGCTTTCTTT. It yields the protein CASSPGGAWANTEAFF.